The next 8 T cell receptor beta chains were all read from a single sample in a study of CXCR3-negative and CXCR3-positive naive CD8 T cells. Broader study findings: Naive cells positive for CXCR3 carried more hydrophobic TRB CDR3s than CXCR3-negative ones.

The libraries of TRB cDNA were constructed through 5' RACE using UMI labels. TCRdb re-called the 5' RACE reads and catalogs CDR3 proteins one per entry, DNA excluded. This sample's table reports 85,000 to 120,000 distinct CDR3 sequences. For these receptors, no antigen is known. The sample taken for sequencing was naive CXCR3+ CD8+ T cells from blood. Regarding subset: CD45RO-CCR7+CD27+CD95- naive CD8+ T cells expressing CXCR3 (TNR3+). The receptors derive from a human donor in good health. Some clones in this sample may be carry-over from other donors' samples.

The rearrangement joins TRBV7-9 to TRBJ1-4. The CDR3 is 13 residues long. Germline loops: CDR1 SEHNR, CDR2 FQNEAQ (reference sequence). This CDR3 reads CASSSATNEKLFF. The full variable domain, its missing parts supplied by reference TRBV7-9 and TRBJ1-4, is DTGVSQNPRHKITKRGQNVTFRCDPISEHNRLYWYRQTLGQGPEFLTYFQNEAQLEKSRLLSDRFSAERPKGSFSTLEIQRTEQGDSAMYLCASSSATNEKLFFGSGTQLSVL.

The chain is built from TRBV2 and TRBJ2-5; TCRdb indicates TRBD2, and absent DNA this call remains unverified. The CDR3 loop spans 17 amino acids. Germline-derived CDR1 and CDR2 are SNHLY and FYNNEI. The CDR3 sequence: CASTDPRLAGEGETQYF.

J is TRBJ1-1 and V is TRBV7-7. Germline lookup yields CDR1 SSHAT and CDR2 FNYEAQ (reference sequence). CDR3 length equals 14 residues. The CDR3 reads CASSPGPPGTEAFF. Full variable domain (outside the CDR3, taken from reference TRBV7-7 and TRBJ1-1): GAGVSQSPRYKVTKRGQDVTLRCDPISSHATLYWYQQALGQGPEFLTYFNYEAQPDKSGLPSDRFSAERPEGSISTLTIQRTEQRDSAMYRCASSPGPPGTEAFFGQGTRLTVV.

V is TRBV4-2 and J is TRBJ2-7; TCRdb indicates TRBD2, and absent DNA this call remains unverified. Germline V gives CDR1 LGHNA, CDR2 YNFKEQ. This CDR3 comprises 17 residues. CDR3 residues: CASSRTPLAGLVPEQYF.

The V call is TRBV29-1, the J call TRBJ1-2. This CDR3 is 13 amino acids long. Germline lookup yields CDR1 SQVTM and CDR2 ANQGSEA. CDR3 sequence: CSVDPGGNYGYTF.

Here the CDR3 reads CASSLGTGTITDTQYF. The rearrangement links TRBV28 to TRBJ2-3; TCRdb picks TRBD2, but there is no DNA to check that call. Germline V gene lookup returns CDR1 MDHEN and CDR2 SYDVKM. The CDR3 sequence is 16 residues long.

V and J are TRBV6-5 and TRBJ1-2. Germline V gene data show CDR1 as MNHEY and CDR2 as SVGAGI. The length of the CDR3 is 13 residues. CDR3: CASSYTESNGYTF.

V and J are TRBV6-2 or TRBV6-3 and TRBJ2-1; TCRdb selects TRBD2, and the lack of DNA leaves this call unchecked. The CDR3 covers 17 residues. Germline V gene sequence: CDR1 MNHEY, CDR2 SVGEGT. CDR3 region: CASSYLPRLAADNEQFF.